This is a list of T cell receptor beta chains from one sample in a study of CD8 T cells in ankylosing spondylitis. TCRdb processed the 5' RACE reads anew with MiXCR; each CDR3 protein has one entry. The sample lists some 840,000 distinct CDR3 sequences, about 12% occurring once. The sequencing sample was made of blood, either unsorted or a sorted T cell fraction (not recorded which). These receptors all stem from a male donor with ankylosing spondylitis. The CDR3 runs from the conserved cysteine through the conserved F or W. The D gene is left open where the match is weak. Only part of the rows carry a size: once, few, many, or a class if the clone is expanded.

size	D	V	J	CDR3	DNA
-	-	TRBV7-3	TRBJ2-6	CASSEGTPGANVLTF	TGTGCCAGCAGCGAGGGGACCCCTGGGGCCAACGTCCTGACTTTC
few	TRBD1	TRBV2	TRBJ1-2	CASSEWGGTDYGYTF	TGTGCCAGCAGTGAATGGGGGGGGACAGACTATGGCTACACCTTC
many	-	TRBV7-9	TRBJ2-1	CASREQPRYNEQFF	TGTGCCAGCAGGGAGCAGCCCCGCTACAATGAGCAGTTCTTC
many	-	TRBV20-1	TRBJ2-1	CSATGNEQFF	TGCAGTGCTACGGGGAATGAGCAGTTCTTC
-	-	TRBV10-3	TRBJ1-2	CAMLRAAGSNYGYTF	TGTGCCATGTTGCGAGCCGCCGGGTCTAACTATGGCTACACCTTC
few	-	TRBV20-1	TRBJ2-1	CSGRSGLPYNEQFF	TGCAGTGGTCGGAGCGGCCTCCCCTACAATGAGCAGTTCTTC
many	TRBD2	TRBV12-3/TRBV12-4	TRBJ2-3	CASYSTAGGGPDTQYF	TGTGCCAGCTACTCCACCGCGGGAGGGGGACCAGATACGCAGTATTTT
-	-	TRBV7-2	TRBJ1-1	CASSLGGSAFF	TGTGCCAGCAGCTTGGGGGGCAGCGCTTTCTTT
few	-	TRBV20-1	TRBJ1-2	CSAPTGLSANYGYTF	TGCAGTGCACCCACAGGGCTCTCAGCTAACTATGGCTACACCTTC
-	TRBD1	TRBV15	TRBJ2-1	CATSGRQGSEQFF	TGTGCCACCAGCGGGAGACAGGGGTCTGAGCAGTTCTTC
few	TRBD2	TRBV28	TRBJ2-5	CASTPGGDRETQYF	TGTGCCAGCACCCCGGGGGGGGATCGAGAGACCCAGTACTTC
-	-	TRBV9	TRBJ1-6	CASSVSPRDSPLHF	TGTGCCAGCAGCGTTTCCCCGAGGGATTCACCCCTCCACTTT
few	-	TRBV5-5	TRBJ2-3	CASSSRQVTDTQYF	TGTGCCAGCAGCTCCAGACAGGTAACAGATACGCAGTATTTT
many	-	TRBV4-3	TRBJ2-7	CASSQVGRVGEQYF	TGCGCCAGCAGCCAAGTAGGCAGGGTTGGCGAGCAGTACTTC
many	-	TRBV29-1	TRBJ1-1	CSVALLMNTEAFF	TGCAGCGTTGCCCTCCTCATGAACACTGAAGCTTTCTTT
few	TRBD1	TRBV20-1	TRBJ1-6	CSATRTGISSYNSPLHF	TGCAGTGCTACCCGGACAGGGATTAGCTCCTATAATTCACCCCTCCACTTT
few	-	TRBV15	TRBJ2-7	CATSRDYGGSSYEQYF	TGTGCCACCAGCAGAGATTACGGCGGCAGCTCCTACGAGCAGTACTTC
once	TRBD2	TRBV7-3	TRBJ2-3	CASSTGGALDTQYF	TGTGCCAGCAGCACCGGGGGGGCCTTAGATACGCAGTATTTT
-	-	TRBV7-2	TRBJ1-5	CASSLRPGPNQPQHF	TGTGCCAGCAGCTTAAGACCAGGTCCCAATCAGCCCCAGCATTTT
few	-	TRBV5-1	TRBJ2-2	CASRQADTGELFF	TGCGCCAGCAGGCAGGCCGACACCGGGGAGCTGTTTTTT
-	-	TRBV6-2/TRBV6-3	TRBJ2-1	CASGPPMGQFF	TGTGCCAGCGGACCCCCCATGGGGCAGTTCTTC
-	-	TRBV10-2	TRBJ2-5	CASSESRTIPARETQYF	TGCGCCAGCAGTGAGTCACGGACTATACCAGCCAGAGAGACCCAGTACTTC
-	TRBD1	TRBV24-1	TRBJ1-1	CATSDLVTGEDTEAFF	TGTGCCACCAGTGATTTGGTGACAGGGGAAGACACTGAAGCTTTCTTT
few	TRBD1	TRBV4-3	TRBJ2-3	CASSQDLTGGVGDTQYF	TGCGCCAGCAGCCAAGACCTAACAGGGGGCGTGGGAGATACGCAGTATTTT
-	-	TRBV12-3/TRBV12-4	TRBJ2-2	CASSPQGFSGELFF	TGTGCCAGCAGTCCCCAGGGTTTTTCCGGGGAGCTGTTTTTT
once	-	TRBV10-3	TRBJ2-3	CATSESGAKTDTQYF	TGTGCCACCAGTGAGTCAGGGGCGAAAACAGATACGCAGTATTTT
-	-	TRBV20-1	TRBJ1-1	CSAAIVEAFF	TGCAGTGCCGCAATAGTCGAAGCTTTCTTT
-	TRBD2	TRBV20-1	TRBJ2-1	CSARDPLAGGDEQFF	TGCAGTGCTAGAGATCCACTAGCGGGAGGAGATGAGCAGTTCTTC
few	-	TRBV7-3	TRBJ2-2	CASSSLIGELFF	TGTGCCAGCAGCTCATTAATCGGGGAGCTGTTTTTT
-	-	TRBV20-1	TRBJ2-7	CSAKMGTHEQYF	TGCAGTGCTAAGATGGGGACTCACGAGCAGTACTTC
few	-	TRBV4-3	TRBJ2-7	CASSLIGRGYEQYF	TGCGCCAGCAGCCTGATTGGCAGGGGCTACGAGCAGTACTTC
-	TRBD1	TRBV10-1	TRBJ1-1	CASSERGQGGTEAFF	TGCGCCAGCAGTGAGAGAGGACAGGGAGGCACTGAAGCTTTCTTT
-	-	TRBV12-3/TRBV12-4	TRBJ1-5	CASSFSDITNQPQHF	TGTGCCAGCAGTTTCAGCGACATCACCAATCAGCCCCAGCATTTT
many	TRBD1	TRBV18	TRBJ2-5	CASSLIPDRGPGTQYF	TGTGCCAGCTCACTTATTCCGGACAGGGGGCCGGGGACCCAGTACTTC
-	TRBD1	TRBV4-1	TRBJ2-2	CASSQGRQGATGELFF	TGCGCCAGCAGCCAAGGGCGACAGGGGGCGACCGGGGAGCTGTTTTTT
-	-	TRBV27	TRBJ2-3	CASSTASSTDTQYF	TGTGCCAGCAGTACGGCCAGTAGCACAGATACGCAGTATTTT
-	-	TRBV27	TRBJ2-7	CASGARRSYEQYF	TGTGCCAGTGGGGCGCGAAGATCCTACGAGCAGTACTTC